A single sample gave rise to the 17 T cell receptor beta chains below, sequenced in a study of radiation and T cells in renal cell carcinoma. The method was immunoSEQ multiplex PCR; TCRdb's version includes in-frame clones alone and lacks a portion of them. The profile covers tens of thousands of clones, with 82% appearing a single time and approximately 6.4% taken by the ten largest. Time point denoted: baseline pretreatment blood. Noted treatment: 15 Gy SBRT to primary tumor, nephrectomy 4 weeks later. The material sequenced was blood, taken from a patient whose treatment included radiotherapy and nephrectomy. The receptors shown here come from a man aged 60 to 75 with renal cell carcinoma.

This clone was counted a single time. This chain links TRBV4-3 with TRBJ2-6, with no clear D. Germline V gene lookup returns CDR1 LGHNA and CDR2 YSLEER. Between the trimmed V and J ends, which lost 1 base and 3 bases, there was a span of 13 bases. This CDR3 is 17 amino acids long. The CDR3 DNA reads TGCGCCAGCAGCCAAGGGGGATCGTCGAGTGGGGCCAACGTCCTGACTTTC. It yields the protein CASSQGGSSSGANVLTF.

This CDR3 reads CASSLTRRQETQYF. CDR3 coding DNA: TGCGCCAGCAGCCTGACTAGACGACAAGAGACCCAGTACTTC. The chain couples TRBV5-1 to TRBJ2-5; D possibly corresponds to TRBD2 (6 bases). Per germline, CDR1 SGHRS and CDR2 YFSETQ. The V end lost 4 bases, the J end lost 2 bases, and 12 bases lay between the germline ends. CDR3 length: 14 amino acids.

The genes are TRBV19 and TRBJ2-7; 10 bases are a match to TRBD1. Germline V lookup: CDR1 LNHDA, CDR2 SQIVND (reference sequence). The CDR3 spans 15 residues. With 2 bases clipped from V and 1 base from J, the junction kept 2 bases outside the gene matches. The CDR3 loop is CASSITGQGSYEQYF. The CDR3, as DNA: TGTGCCAGTAGTATAACGGGACAGGGGTCCTACGAGCAGTACTTC.

Only a few counts were recorded for this clone. The chain joins TRBV19 to TRBJ2-7; D remains ambiguous. The CDR3 covers 12 residues. Trimming removed 5 bases at V and 5 bases at J, with 10 bases between. CDR1 and CDR2 (germline): LNHDA, SQIVND (reference sequence). The CDR3, as DNA: TGTGCCAGTAGTCAAGTTCGTCACGAGCAGTACTTC. Translated, it gives CASSQVRHEQYF.

J is TRBJ2-1 and V is TRBV6-6, with TRBD2 identical over 12 bases. Looked up from germline, CDR1 is MNHNY and CDR2 is SVGAGI (reference sequence). The CDR3 runs to 16 residues. The junction had 9 bases not matched to a gene; V was cut back by 4 bases and J by 8 bases. Here the CDR3 reads CASSSLAGGVHDEQFF. In DNA form, the CDR3 reads TGTGCCAGCAGTTCACTAGCGGGAGGAGTGCACGATGAGCAGTTCTTC.

The chain is built from TRBV7-2 and TRBJ2-1, with 8 bases aligning to TRBD1. Looked up from germline, CDR1 is SGHTA and CDR2 is FQGNSA. The CDR3 is made up of 17 amino acids. The V segment lost 5 bases and the J segment 4 bases; nucleotides outside the gene matches: 13. This CDR3 reads CASSAPGGGAGYNEQFF. The CDR3 DNA sequence: TGTGCCAGCAGCGCCCCAGGGGGCGGGGCGGGGTACAATGAGCAGTTCTTC.

This rearrangement joins TRBV2 to TRBJ1-2, with D possibly matching TRBD1 (5 bases). V was trimmed by 6 bases and J by 5 bases, leaving 16 bases between them. CDR1 and CDR2 from the germline V gene are SNHLY and FYNNEI. This CDR3 region has 14 residues. The CDR3 loop reads CASSPTGTGYGYTF. CDR3 DNA sequence: TGTGCCAGCAGCCCCACCGGGACGGGTTATGGCTACACCTTC.

This clone was seen a single time. The junction does not match germline at one end; this may be a read error. This chain uses TRBV27 with TRBJ2-2; 8 nucleotides match TRBD2. Germline assignment: CDR1 MNHEY and CDR2 SMNVEV (reference sequence). This CDR3 contains 17 residues. The CDR3 DNA follows: TGTGCCAGCAGCAAAGTTGGACTAGCCACGAATACCGGGGAGCTGTTTTTT. This translates into CASSKVGLATNTGELFF.

V usage is TRBV5-4 and J usage is TRBJ2-5; possibly TRBD1 or TRBD2 for D (5 bases each). CDR1 SGHNT and CDR2 YYREEE come from the germline V gene (reference sequence). There are 16 residues in the CDR3. V was cut by 0 bases and J by 4 bases, with 16 bases left in between. The CDR3: CASSLGLAGSRETQYF. The CDR3 DNA is TGTGCCAGCAGCTTGGGACTTGCAGGGAGTCGAGAGACCCAGTACTTC.

This chain joins TRBV4-1 and TRBJ1-3; perhaps TRBD1 as D (5 bases). Germline CDR1 reads MGHRA; CDR2 reads YSYEKL. V was pared by 2 bases and J by 1 base, with 15 bases between. The CDR3 contains 17 residues. The CDR3 here is CASSQFGQGGSGNTIYF. In nucleotides, the CDR3 is TGCGCCAGCAGCCAATTCGGGCAGGGAGGATCTGGAAACACCATATATTTT.

V and J are TRBV10-3 and TRBJ2-3; TRBD1 matches at 7 bases. Germline CDR1 reads ENHRY; CDR2 reads SYGVKD. The V segment lost 2 bases and the J segment 2 bases; nucleotides outside the gene matches: 7. CDR3 length: 16 residues. CDR3 sequence (DNA): TGTGCCATCAGTGAGGGTAACAGGGGCGACACAGATACGCAGTATTTT. It yields the protein CAISEGNRGDTDTQYF.

The genes are TRBV10-2 and TRBJ2-7; TRBD2 matches at 8 bases. Germline V gene lookup returns CDR1 WSHSY and CDR2 SAAADI. V gave up 3 bases and J gave up 1 base; unmatched junction bases: 8. The CDR3 spans 16 residues. The DNA of the CDR3 is TGCGCCAGCAGTGACTTGACTAGCGACAAGTCCTACGAGCAGTACTTC. It specifies CASSDLTSDKSYEQYF.

This chain links TRBV7-9 with TRBJ2-7; TRBD1 might be the D (5 bases). The CDR3 sequence is 13 residues long. Germline V gene data show CDR1 as SEHNR and CDR2 as FQNEAQ (reference sequence). With 2 bases removed from V and 3 bases from J, the gap between germline ends came to 8 bases. The CDR3 DNA is TGTGCCAGCAGCTTAAGCAGGGACTACGAGCAGTACTTC. Translating gives CASSLSRDYEQYF.

CDR3 loop: CASRSTGQLYTEAFF. The DNA for the CDR3 is TGTGCCAGCAGATCTACGGGACAGCTTTACACTGAAGCTTTCTTT. V gene TRBV7-8 combines with J gene TRBJ1-1; 7 nucleotides line up with TRBD1. V gave up 6 bases and J gave up 3 bases; unmatched junction bases: 10. Per germline, CDR1 SGHVS and CDR2 FQNEAQ. The CDR3 contains 15 residues.

This chain connects TRBV7-2 to TRBJ1-3; D is perhaps TRBD1 (5 bases). The CDR3 is 15 residues long. V was shortened by 6 bases and J by 0 bases, with 12 bases between the two germline ends. The germline V gene has CDR1 SGHTA and CDR2 FQGNSA. Written as DNA, the CDR3 is TGTGCCAGCAGTTCCCCAGGGCTCTCTGGAAACACCATATATTTT. Its translation: CASSSPGLSGNTIYF.

The chain carries TRBV5-1 and TRBJ1-1, with 9 bases fitting TRBD1. CDR1 and CDR2 (germline): SGHRS, YFSETQ. The trim removed 0 bases at V and 5 bases at J, leaving 2 bases unmatched. The CDR3 totals 14 residues. The CDR3 region is CASSLDGTGTEAFF. CDR3 DNA: TGCGCCAGCAGCTTGGATGGGACAGGGACTGAAGCTTTCTTT. Supplemented by reference TRBV5-1 and TRBJ1-1, the full variable domain reads KAGVTQTPRYLIKTRGQQVTLSCSPISGHRSVSWYQQTPGQGLQFLFEYFSETQRNKGNFPGRFSGRQFSNSRSEMNVSTLELGDSALYLCASSLDGTGTEAFFGQGTRLTVV.

This clone was picked up one time. CDR3: CASSLGRFQETQYF. The CDR3 DNA follows: TGCGCCAGCAGCTTGGGTAGATTCCAAGAGACCCAGTACTTC. The chain carries TRBV5-1 and TRBJ2-5; D ambiguous. This CDR3 contains 14 residues. The germline V and J ends were trimmed by 0 bases and 1 base, with 7 bases remaining between them. Germline V gives CDR1 SGHRS, CDR2 YFSETQ.